In this sample, the clone carrying this TCR beta chain turned up once. Its cognate antigen is unknown. A junction end diverges from the germline sequence, so it may reflect a read error. The method was immunoSEQ multiplex PCR; TCRdb's version includes in-frame clones alone and lacks a portion of them. The sample holds 45,000 to 65,000 clones, just under 80% seen once. This record belongs to a study of vaccination effects on CD4 cells after COVID-19. Isolation of CD4+ T cells took place after nine to ten days of culture. Each person got two doses of an mRNA SARS-CoV-2 vaccine, BNT162b2 or mRNA-1273. Here the sequenced sample was CD4+ T cells from PBMCs cultured without peptide, taken after COVID-19 vaccination. This TCR was sampled from a human donor who received a COVID-19 vaccine.

DNA for the CDR3: TGTGCCAGCAGTCCACAGGGCGGGACTAGCGGAAGGGTCTTC. Amino acid sequence: CASSPQGGTSGRVF. The chain links TRBV6-4 to TRBJ2-1; 11 bases agree with TRBD2. In germline, CDR1 is MRHNA, CDR2 SNTAGT. The CDR3 is 14 amino acids.